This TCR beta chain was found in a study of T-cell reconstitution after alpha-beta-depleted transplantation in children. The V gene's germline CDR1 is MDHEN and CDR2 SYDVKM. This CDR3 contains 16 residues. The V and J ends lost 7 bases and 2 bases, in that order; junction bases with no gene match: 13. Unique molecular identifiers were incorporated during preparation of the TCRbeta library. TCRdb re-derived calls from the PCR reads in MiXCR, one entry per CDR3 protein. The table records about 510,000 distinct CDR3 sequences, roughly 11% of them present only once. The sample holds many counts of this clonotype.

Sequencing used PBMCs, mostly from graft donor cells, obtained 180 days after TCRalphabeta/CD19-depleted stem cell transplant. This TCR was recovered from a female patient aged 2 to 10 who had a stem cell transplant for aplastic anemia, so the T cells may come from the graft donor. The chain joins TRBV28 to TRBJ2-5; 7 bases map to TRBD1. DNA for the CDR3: TGTGCCAGCATACGTATGGACAGGCCCGAACAAGAGACCCAGTACTTC. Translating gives CASIRMDRPEQETQYF.